The present T cell receptor (beta chain) was sequenced within a study of T cells in localized non-small cell lung cancer. Germline loops: CDR1 MNHEY, CDR2 SVGAGI. The CDR3 runs to 13 residues. J was trimmed by 3 bases and V by 7 bases; bases with no gene match: 4. Points on this clone: Its target is unknown.

Study-level results: Uninvolved adjacent lung, not tumor, had the highest T cell clonality.

Profiling relied on immunoSEQ multiplex PCR, and the TCRdb table lists in-frame clones only, not all of them. The sample holds around 41,000 clones, approximately 86% seen once. The chain joins TRBV6-5 to TRBJ1-2; 8 bases map to TRBD1. This sample comprised peripheral blood, obtained before any cancer treatment. This sequence originates from a man between 40 and 70 years old with stage I lung adenocarcinoma. CDR3 nucleotides: TGTGCCAGCACAGGGGGCGTTGACTATGGCTACACCTTC. It codes for CASTGGVDYGYTF.